The 16 T cell receptor beta chains reported below all come from one sample, sequenced in a study of T cell responses to AZD1222 COVID-19 vaccine. Using immunoSEQ multiplex PCR, the repertoire was profiled, and TCRdb retains in-frame clones only, with some absent. Of some 140,000 clones listed, 85% to 90% are singletons. Specimen: peripheral blood, collected on day 0 of AZD1222 vaccination. These TCRs come from an adult in good health.

This clone has a count of ten or more. The chain carries TRBV15 and TRBJ1-6; maybe TRBD1 (5 bases). The CDR3 contains 15 residues. Germline CDR1 LNHNV, CDR2 YYDKDF (reference sequence). V gave up 3 bases and J gave up 7 bases, with 13 bases separating them. This CDR3 reads CATSRVRGDNSPLHF. The CDR3 region has the DNA TGTGCCACCAGCAGGGTCCGGGGGGACAATTCACCCCTCCACTTT.

The chain links TRBV9 to TRBJ1-3; 9 nucleotides match TRBD1. Germline CDR1 is SGDLS and CDR2 is YYNGEE. J gave up 2 bases and V 3 bases, and 6 bases lay outside the gene matches. This CDR3 has 16 residues. In DNA, the CDR3 is TGTGCCAGCAGCGCGGGACAGGGACCGACTGGAAACACCATATATTTT. The encoded protein is CASSAGQGPTGNTIYF.

The V gene is TRBV9, the J gene TRBJ2-3; 8 bases match TRBD2. Germline CDR1 is SGDLS and CDR2 is YYNGEE. With V trimmed by 0 bases and J by 4 bases, 13 bases remained unmatched. The length of the CDR3 is 18 residues. Written as DNA, the CDR3 is TGTGCCAGCAGCGTAGGAGGTCTAGCGGGCGGGGCGGCAGATACGCAGTATTTT. It codes for CASSVGGLAGGAADTQYF.

This clone was observed a single time. V is TRBV29-1 and J is TRBJ2-5; D call uncertain. The CDR3 extends over 10 amino acids. V gave up 7 bases and J gave up 3 bases, with 6 bases separating them. Germline V gives CDR1 SQVTM, CDR2 ANQGSEA. The CDR3 loop is CSAGEETQYF. Written as DNA, the CDR3 is TGCAGCGCTGGGGAAGAGACCCAGTACTTC.

The rearrangement links TRBV4-1 to TRBJ1-5; TRBD1 matches at 8 bases. There are 16 residues in the CDR3. The germline CDR1 and CDR2 sequences are MGHRA and YSYEKL. The V gene end was trimmed by 4 bases and the J gene end by 0 bases; junction bases not matched to a gene: 5. For the CDR3, the DNA is TGCGCCAGCAGCCTAACGGACAGGGCTAGCAATCAGCCCCAGCATTTT. Amino acid sequence: CASSLTDRASNQPQHF.

V and J are TRBV19 and TRBJ1-1, with TRBD1 as a possible D gene (6 bases). Trimming pared 4 bases from V and 0 bases from J, leaving 9 bases between. Germline V gives CDR1 LNHDA, CDR2 SQIVND (reference sequence). The CDR3 is 14 residues long. In nucleotides, the CDR3 is TGTGCCAGTAGTAGGGGGCCTATGAACACTGAAGCTTTCTTT. As protein: CASSRGPMNTEAFF.

This clone was seen just once. The V gene is TRBV5-1, the J gene TRBJ1-1, with a tentative D call TRBD1 (5 bases). V lost 2 bases and J lost 4, with 12 bases in between. The CDR3 covers 14 residues. Per germline, CDR1 SGHRS and CDR2 YFSETQ. CDR3 protein: CASSFQGTGTEAFF. The CDR3 region has the DNA TGCGCCAGCAGCTTTCAGGGAACGGGCACTGAAGCTTTCTTT.

V is TRBV5-4 and J is TRBJ2-5; D may be TRBD2 (6 bases). The germline V gene encodes CDR1 SGHNT and CDR2 YYREEE (reference sequence). The CDR3 is made up of 14 amino acids. Trimming took 4 bases from V and 3 from J, leaving 13 bases between them. CDR3 protein: CASSPTGDEETQYF. CDR3 in DNA: TGTGCCAGCAGCCCTACGGGGGATGAAGAGACCCAGTACTTC.

The CDR3: CASSLLGTGVNKAFF. The CDR3 DNA follows: TGTGCCAGCAGTTTGTTAGGGACAGGAGTTAATAAGGCTTTCTTT. This sequence joins TRBV28 and TRBJ1-1; TRBD1 matches at 8 bases. This CDR3 is built from 15 residues. Losses at the gene ends were 3 bases for V and 11 bases for J; bases not matched to a gene: 14. The V gene's germline CDR1 is MDHEN and CDR2 SYDVKM.

This clone came up a few times. The CDR3 DNA follows: TGTGCCAGCAGCCGTAATGCACTTTATGGCTACACCTTC. This sequence encodes CASSRNALYGYTF. The chain employs TRBV27 and TRBJ1-2; no firm D call. V was clipped by 6 bases and J by 5 bases, with 13 bases between them. The CDR3 runs 13 residues. Germline loops: CDR1 MNHEY, CDR2 SMNVEV (reference sequence).

The V gene is TRBV10-3, the J gene TRBJ1-6; no definite D call. Trimming cost V 6 bases and J 7 bases, with 7 bases left between them. This CDR3 is 12 amino acids long. Germline CDR1 ENHRY, CDR2 SYGVKD. This CDR3 reads CAIRSLNSPLHF. CDR3 DNA: TGTGCCATCAGATCTCTAAATTCACCCCTCCACTTT.

This clone was recorded a few times. The V gene is TRBV6-6, the J gene TRBJ2-7; no clear D gene. This CDR3 is 16 amino acids long. V lost 7 bases to trimming and J lost 3 bases, with 22 bases between them. Germline-derived CDR1 and CDR2 are MNHNY and SVGAGI (reference sequence). CDR3 sequence: CASTSSAGLTDYEQYF. In DNA form, the CDR3 reads TGTGCCAGCACTTCATCTGCCGGGTTAACGGACTACGAGCAGTACTTC.

This clone was recorded at least ten times. The CDR3 spells CASSATGDTSPLHF. The DNA for the CDR3 is TGTGCCAGCAGTGCGACAGGGGATACTTCACCCCTCCACTTT. The chain is built from TRBV9 and TRBJ1-6; 8 nucleotides match TRBD1. V dropped 5 bases and J dropped 9; count of bases not matched to a gene: 7. This CDR3 has 14 amino acids. Germline CDR1 and CDR2: SGDLS and YYNGEE.

This sequence joins TRBV6-5 and TRBJ1-2; the D is unclear. Trimming shortened V by 6 bases and J by 8 bases, and 16 bases separated the two germline ends. CDR1 and CDR2 from the germline V gene are MNHEY and SVGAGI. The CDR3 contains 13 residues. CDR3 protein: CASRDTQLTGYTF. CDR3 bases: TGTGCCAGCAGGGATACTCAGCTAACGGGCTACACCTTC.

The chain carries TRBV9 and TRBJ1-3; D remains ambiguous. Germline assignment: CDR1 SGDLS and CDR2 YYNGEE. There are 14 residues in the CDR3. Trimming pared 4 bases from V and 8 bases from J, leaving 16 bases between. The CDR3 loop is CASSPELDRDTIYF. The CDR3 nucleotides are TGTGCCAGCAGCCCCGAGTTAGACCGAGACACCATATATTTT.

V gene TRBV9 combines with J gene TRBJ2-3; 7 nucleotides match TRBD1. After removal of 6 bases from V and 2 bases from J, the junction contained 6 bases not matched to a gene. This CDR3 is 14 amino acids long. CDR1 is SGDLS, CDR2 YYNGEE, per germline. In nucleotides, the CDR3 is TGTGCCAGCACCGAGGGGGCTGACACAGATACGCAGTATTTT. Its translation: CASTEGADTDTQYF.